Below, one T cell receptor beta chain is given with its context. This CDR3 has 13 amino acids. Trimming at V came to 6 bases and at J to 6 bases, leaving 8 bases not matched to a gene. The V gene's germline CDR1 is SQVTM and CDR2 ANQGSEA. This sample stems from a study of CD8 T cells in Susac syndrome. The RNA, about 0.5 to 1 ug, was put through reverse transcription using random hexamers. TCRdb processed the immunoSEQ multiplex PCR reads anew with MiXCR; each CDR3 protein has one entry. The table shows about 210,000 distinct CDR3 sequences, with over 85% occurring only once. TEMRA cells were FACS-enriched, unlike CD8+ and CD4+ T cells, which were negatively isolated.

This TCR was sampled from a human donor in good health. Sequencing was done on a sample of CD4+ T cells from PBMCs. J is TRBJ1-5 and V is TRBV29-1; 7 bases line up with TRBD1. The CDR3 nucleotides read TGCAGCGTCGGAGGGGGCTATGGTCAGCCCCAGCATTTT. Its protein product is CSVGGGYGQPQHF.